The 30 T cell receptor beta chains given below trace back to one sample, sequenced in a study of PD-L1 blockade in urothelial cancer. The table came from immunoSEQ multiplex PCR; TCRdb's copy has only in-frame clones and leaves some out. The top ten hold around 13% of the sample, which has nearly 45,000 clones, roughly four fifths seen once. The time point is: peripheral blood 6 weeks after treatment start. Sequencing used PBMCs, obtained around atezolizumab (anti-PD-L1) treatment. These receptors came from a man in his fifties or sixties with urothelial cancer.

V and J are TRBV28 and TRBJ1-5; the D is unclear. The germline gives CDR1 MDHEN, CDR2 SYDVKM. The V end lost 3 bases, the J end lost 4 bases, and 10 bases lay between the germline ends. The CDR3 has 14 residues. The CDR3 spells CASSFILENQPQHF. The CDR3 nucleotides are TGTGCCAGCAGTTTTATACTGGAGAATCAGCCCCAGCATTTT. The whole variable domain, filled in from reference TRBV28 and TRBJ1-5, reads DVKVTQSSRYLVKRTGEKVFLECVQDMDHENMFWYRQDPGLGLRLIYFSYDVKMKEKGDIPEGYSVSREKKERFSLILESASTNQTSMYLCASSFILENQPQHFGDGTRLSIL.

The gene calls are TRBV30 and TRBJ1-3; 9 positions agree with TRBD1. The junction had 8 bases not matched to a gene; V was cut back by 2 bases and J by 3 bases. The germline V gene has CDR1 GTSNPN and CDR2 SVGIG (reference sequence). The CDR3 length is 16 residues. The CDR3 DNA follows: TGTGCCTGGAGTTCCCTACAGGGGGCGTTTGGAAACACCATATATTTT. It is translated as CAWSSLQGAFGNTIYF.

This clone was found a few times. CDR3 region: CASSLGTGGTSYEQYF. The CDR3 DNA reads TGCGCCAGCAGCTTGGGGACAGGTGGAACGTCCTACGAGCAGTACTTC. The chain is built from TRBV5-1 and TRBJ2-7, with TRBD1 matching 7 bases. Germline CDR1 and CDR2: SGHRS and YFSETQ. J lost 1 base, V lost 0 bases, and 7 bases had no gene match. CDR3 length equals 16 residues.

This clone occurred once. The rearrangement joins TRBV10-3 to TRBJ1-1, with 7 bases that match TRBD1. The V gene end was trimmed by 1 base and the J gene end by 3 bases; junction bases not matched to a gene: 5. The germline gives CDR1 ENHRY, CDR2 SYGVKD. The CDR3 runs to 15 residues. CDR3 in amino acids: CAISELVRGYTEAFF. CDR3 nucleotides: TGTGCCATCAGTGAGTTGGTCAGGGGGTACACTGAAGCTTTCTTT.

V usage is TRBV21-1 and J usage is TRBJ2-7; TRBD1, the table's D call, lacks a check against the DNA. TRBV21-1 is a listed pseudogene. The CDR3 is 14 amino acids. The CDR3 DNA reads TGTGCCAGACCCCCGAAGGGGTCCTCGACCGAGCAGTACTTC. Translation gives CARPPKGSSTEQYF.

This rearrangement joins TRBV29-1 to TRBJ2-7; D is unclear. This CDR3 contains 13 residues. The germline V gene has CDR1 SQVTM and CDR2 ANQGSEA. Trimming removed 3 bases from V and 0 bases from J, with 9 bases in between. DNA for the CDR3: TGCAGCGTTGAGAGGCAGAACTCCTACGAGCAGTACTTC. Amino acids: CSVERQNSYEQYF.

This rearrangement joins TRBV7-2 to TRBJ2-1; 15 bases map to TRBD2. V trimming: 6 bases; J trimming: 9 bases; junction bases outside the gene matches: 3. This CDR3 is built from 14 residues. Germline CDR1 and CDR2: SGHTA and FQGNSA. DNA for the CDR3: TGTGCCAGCAGGCGGACTAGCGGGGGGGTTGAGCAGTTCTTC. Translating it yields CASRRTSGGVEQFF.

The rearrangement links TRBV7-6 to TRBJ1-4, with a weak D call TRBD1 (5 bases). V was cut by 6 bases and J by 7 bases, with 15 bases left in between. The CDR3 has 14 amino acids. Germline CDR1 and CDR2: SGHVS and FNYEAQ. Here the CDR3 reads CASSLSGGGEKLFF. CDR3 bases: TGTGCCAGCAGTTTATCGGGGGGAGGTGAAAAACTGTTTTTT.

Written as DNA, the CDR3 is TGTGCCAGCAGCGCGGGGACAGGTGTTGAGCAGTTCTTC. It codes for CASSAGTGVEQFF. The chain carries TRBV9 and TRBJ2-1; 8 bases agree with TRBD1. CDR1 and CDR2 (germline): SGDLS, YYNGEE. This CDR3 has 13 residues. With V trimmed by 3 bases and J by 9 bases, 5 bases remained unmatched.

V gene TRBV5-4 combines with J gene TRBJ1-4; TRBD1 agrees at 7 bases. Per the germline V gene, CDR1 is SGHNT and CDR2 is YYREEE (reference sequence). After removal of 4 bases from V and 1 base from J, the junction contained 1 base not matched to a gene. CDR3 length: 14 residues. The CDR3 nucleotides read TGTGCCAGCAGCAGGGACAGAACTAATGAAAAACTGTTTTTT. Translated, it gives CASSRDRTNEKLFF.

This CDR3 reads CASSIGRLATEAFF. DNA for the CDR3: TGTGCCAGTAGTATCGGGAGACTCGCCACTGAAGCTTTCTTT. The chain uses TRBV19 and TRBJ1-1; D is ambiguous. CDR3 length: 14 amino acids. V was pared by 3 bases and J by 4 bases, with 12 bases between. In germline, CDR1 is LNHDA, CDR2 SQIVND (reference sequence).

The chain combines TRBV5-4 with TRBJ1-1; no firm D call. Germline lookup yields CDR1 SGHNT and CDR2 YYREEE (reference sequence). The CDR3 covers 15 residues. Trimming left V 0 bases short and J 2 bases short, with 11 bases between. DNA for the CDR3: TGTGCCAGCAGCTTGGTCCCACTAGCCAACACTGAAGCTTTCTTT. It encodes CASSLVPLANTEAFF.

The chain carries TRBV7-2 and TRBJ1-4; maybe TRBD1 (6 bases). There are 15 residues in the CDR3. Germline V lookup: CDR1 SGHTA, CDR2 FQGNSA. V lost 6 bases and J 7 bases, leaving 18 bases between the germline ends. Here the CDR3 DNA reads TGTGCCAGCAGGAGAGGTCAGGGGTTTGCTGAAAAACTGTTTTTT. It encodes CASRRGQGFAEKLFF.

This rearrangement joins TRBV9 to TRBJ2-3, with D hard to call. V was cut by 4 bases and J by 6 bases, with 6 bases left in between. There are 11 residues in the CDR3. Germline assignment: CDR1 SGDLS and CDR2 YYNGEE. The CDR3 sequence is CASSSSDTQYF. As DNA, the CDR3 is TGTGCCAGCAGCAGTAGCGATACGCAGTATTTT.

CDR3 in amino acids: CASSIVAGRGPDFQETQYF. CDR3 sequence (DNA): TGTGCCAGTAGTATTGTAGCGGGACGTGGGCCGGACTTCCAAGAGACCCAGTACTTC. The chain couples TRBV19 to TRBJ2-5; 8 positions agree with TRBD2. Germline CDR1 and CDR2: LNHDA and SQIVND (reference sequence). The CDR3 runs 19 residues. Trimming took 3 bases from V and 1 from J; bases not matched to a gene: 16.

V and J are TRBV19 and TRBJ1-5, with D unresolved. Trimming cost V 2 bases and J 0 bases, with 17 bases left between them. Germline CDR1 is LNHDA and CDR2 is SQIVND (reference sequence). The CDR3 contains 18 residues. The CDR3 is CASSIPGEIFYSNQPQHF. CDR3 DNA: TGTGCCAGTAGTATACCCGGGGAGATCTTCTATAGCAATCAGCCCCAGCATTTT.

The chain couples TRBV6-1 to TRBJ2-7; no reliable D call. Germline values: CDR1 MNHNS, CDR2 SASEGT. V shed 4 bases and J shed 2 bases, with 18 bases lying between them. The CDR3 extends over 16 amino acids. Here the CDR3 DNA reads TGTGCCAGCAGTGGAAGACTTCTCCTGGATGCCTACGAGCAGTACTTC. It encodes CASSGRLLLDAYEQYF.

V is TRBV5-1 and J is TRBJ2-3; D is possibly TRBD2 (6 bases). The CDR3 is 14 amino acids. V lost 0 bases and J lost 5, with 10 bases in between. Germline V gene sequence: CDR1 SGHRS, CDR2 YFSETQ. The DNA of the CDR3 is TGCGCCAGCAGCTTGGAGCGGAGGGGAGATACGCAGTATTTT. Protein product: CASSLERRGDTQYF.

V is TRBV5-4 and J is TRBJ1-1; D gene unclear. V was cut by 1 base and J by 1 base, with 5 bases left in between. CDR1 is SGHNT, CDR2 YYREEE, per germline (reference sequence). The CDR3 runs 13 residues. CDR3 DNA sequence: TGTGCCAGCAGCTTGCCGGGGAACACTGAAGCTTTCTTT. Protein: CASSLPGNTEAFF. Full variable domain (remainder filled in from reference TRBV5-4 and TRBJ1-1): ETGVTQSPTHLIKTRGQQVTLRCSSQSGHNTVSWYQQALGQGPQFIFQYYREEENGRGNFPPRFSGLQFPNYSSELNVNALELDDSALYLCASSLPGNTEAFFGQGTRLTVV.

The genes are TRBV6-5 and TRBJ2-1; D perhaps matches TRBD1 (6 bases). Trimming took off 0 bases at V and 8 bases at J, with 14 bases between the two ends. Germline loops: CDR1 MNHEY, CDR2 SVGAGI. CDR3 length: 15 residues. As DNA, the CDR3 is TGTGCCAGCAGTTACTCGAATTGGGGGCAGGATGAGCAGTTCTTC. Amino acid sequence: CASSYSNWGQDEQFF.

The chain uses TRBV11-2 and TRBJ2-7; D unresolved. Trimming cost V 5 bases and J 3 bases, with 17 bases left between them. The germline V gene encodes CDR1 SGHAT and CDR2 FQNNGV. This CDR3 contains 15 residues. The DNA of the CDR3 is TGTGCCAGCAGCATCGCCCTTGGGCCCCACTACGAGCAGTACTTC. It is translated as CASSIALGPHYEQYF.

This CDR3 is CASRLRGGQPQHF. CDR3 DNA: TGTGCCAGCAGGTTGCGGGGGGGCCAGCCCCAGCATTTT. The chain recombines TRBV6-5 with TRBJ1-5, with D possibly matching TRBD1 (6 bases). V was trimmed by 6 bases and J by 7 bases, leaving 13 bases between them. Germline-derived CDR1 and CDR2 are MNHEY and SVGAGI. The CDR3 has 13 amino acids.

This sequence joins TRBV5-4 and TRBJ1-2; 10 bases are shared with TRBD1. Germline CDR1 and CDR2: SGHNT and YYREEE (reference sequence). The V gene end was trimmed by 3 bases and the J gene end by 5 bases; junction bases not matched to a gene: 4. This CDR3 has 14 amino acids. CDR3 loop: CASSWRDRGYGYTF. In DNA, the CDR3 is TGTGCCAGCAGCTGGCGGGACAGGGGTTATGGCTACACCTTC. Full variable domain (outside the CDR3, taken from reference TRBV5-4 and TRBJ1-2): ETGVTQSPTHLIKTRGQQVTLRCSSQSGHNTVSWYQQALGQGPQFIFQYYREEENGRGNFPPRFSGLQFPNYSSELNVNALELDDSALYLCASSWRDRGYGYTFGSGTRLTVV.

The genes are TRBV6-1 and TRBJ2-4; D call uncertain. The CDR3 runs 14 residues. V lost 6 bases and J 7 bases, leaving 16 bases between the germline ends. Germline V gene data show CDR1 as MNHNS and CDR2 as SASEGT. The CDR3 loop reads CASSVTPFGNIQYF. The CDR3 region has the DNA TGTGCCAGCAGCGTTACCCCCTTCGGGAACATTCAGTACTTC.

This chain links TRBV19 with TRBJ1-4; 9 nucleotides line up with TRBD1. V dropped 5 bases and J dropped 5; count of bases not matched to a gene: 6. CDR3 length equals 15 residues. The germline CDR1 and CDR2 sequences are LNHDA and SQIVND (reference sequence). The CDR3: CASSDAGTGNEKLFF. DNA of the CDR3: TGTGCCAGTAGTGATGCCGGGACAGGGAATGAAAAACTGTTTTTT.

The V gene is TRBV10-3, the J gene TRBJ2-3; unclear D gene. Germline-derived CDR1 and CDR2 are ENHRY and SYGVKD. Trimming took 3 bases from V and 4 from J, leaving 17 bases between them. The CDR3 sequence is 16 residues long. CDR3 amino acids: CAISDGATTPPDTQYF. The DNA for the CDR3 is TGTGCCATCAGTGACGGAGCGACCACCCCCCCAGATACGCAGTATTTT.

V gene TRBV18 combines with J gene TRBJ2-7, with 7 positions matching TRBD2. Germline CDR1 reads KGHSH; CDR2 reads LQKENI. The CDR3 has 15 residues. J lost 6 bases, V lost 3 bases, and 11 bases had no gene match. CDR3 in DNA: TGTGCCAGCTCACCGCAAGGCGGGGGTATGAGCGAGCAGTACTTC. Amino acid sequence: CASSPQGGGMSEQYF.

The rearrangement joins TRBV19 to TRBJ1-1, with D hard to call. This CDR3 region has 15 residues. Germline CDR1 LNHDA, CDR2 SQIVND (reference sequence). V lost 0 bases and J 1 base, leaving 9 bases between the germline ends. This CDR3 reads CASSIDGRGNTEAFF. CDR3 nucleotides: TGTGCCAGTAGTATAGACGGGAGAGGGAACACTGAAGCTTTCTTT.

The chain uses TRBV5-1 and TRBJ1-2; the D is unclear. CDR3 length: 12 residues. Germline V CDR1 and CDR2: SGHRS, YFSETQ. Trimming stripped 3 bases from V and 8 bases from J, with 11 bases between. The CDR3 is CASSSDPGGYTF. In DNA, the CDR3 is TGCGCCAGCAGCTCGGACCCGGGGGGCTACACCTTC.

This sequence joins TRBV6-1 and TRBJ1-2, with TRBD1 as a possible D gene (5 bases). V lost 4 bases and J 5 bases, leaving 8 bases between the germline ends. The germline V gene has CDR1 MNHNS and CDR2 SASEGT. The CDR3 is 12 residues long. CDR3 loop: CASSVGTYGYTF. As DNA, the CDR3 is TGTGCCAGCAGTGTTGGGACTTATGGCTACACCTTC.